Each of the 23 T cell receptor beta chains below was sequenced from the same sample in a study of technical replicates of blood from a handful of donors (dated by TCRdb to about 2017). Libraries came from the immunoSEQ multiplex PCR assay. As stored in TCRdb, this immuneACCESS dataset retains in-frame rearrangements with V and J assigned. A fraction of the clones does not appear; measured against another copy, unresolved V genes explain less than half of the discrepancy, and the remainder lacks a known reason. Within this sample are around 58,000 clones, with roughly 86% of them counted one time only. The biggest ten clones account for 5.1% of the sample. Sequencing was performed on PBMCs. The receptors shown here come from a human donor in good health. Some clones in this sample may be carry-over from other donors' samples.

This sequence joins TRBV7-9 and TRBJ2-5; 8 nucleotides line up with TRBD2. In germline, CDR1 is SEHNR, CDR2 FQNEAQ (reference sequence). V shed 5 bases and J 3 bases; nucleotides not matched to a gene: 8. This CDR3 is 15 amino acids long. In nucleotides, the CDR3 is TGTGCCAGCAGCGTAACGGCGGGGGGTAAAGAGACCCAGTACTTC. Protein sequence: CASSVTAGGKETQYF.

The rearrangement joins TRBV5-4 to TRBJ2-7; weak D call: TRBD2 (6 bases). V gave up 4 bases and J gave up 5 bases, with 10 bases separating them. In germline, CDR1 is SGHNT, CDR2 YYREEE (reference sequence). The CDR3 loop spans 12 amino acids. The CDR3 region is CASSPTSNEQYF. DNA for the CDR3: TGTGCCAGCAGCCCAACTAGCAACGAGCAGTACTTC.

This chain joins TRBV4-2 and TRBJ1-5; D remains ambiguous. The CDR3 has 15 residues. Germline V gene data show CDR1 as LGHNA and CDR2 as YNFKEQ. V was trimmed by 1 base and J by 1 base, leaving 8 bases between them. The CDR3 is CASSQGSQSNQPQHF. The CDR3 DNA reads as TGTGCCAGCAGCCAAGGGTCACAGAGCAATCAGCCCCAGCATTTT.

This chain uses TRBV6-1 with TRBJ1-2, with 8 nucleotides matching TRBD1. The ends lost 3 bases at V and 4 bases at J; junction bases unmatched: 4. The germline CDR1 and CDR2 sequences are MNHNS and SASEGT. The CDR3 extends over 14 amino acids. CDR3: CASSEDRDPYGYTF. The CDR3 DNA follows: TGTGCCAGCAGTGAGGACAGGGACCCCTATGGCTACACCTTC.

The table lists this clone with a count of one. The genes are TRBV6-4 and TRBJ2-2; TRBD1 agrees at 9 bases. V lost 5 bases, J lost 5 bases, and 3 bases stayed unmatched. CDR1 and CDR2 (germline): MRHNA, SNTAGT. This CDR3 spans 14 amino acids. The CDR3 DNA follows: TGTGCCAGCAGTCCGGGACAGGGAACCGGGGAGCTGTTTTTT. Encoded protein: CASSPGQGTGELFF.

V and J are TRBV19 and TRBJ1-2; D call uncertain. The CDR3 totals 14 residues. Germline lookup yields CDR1 LNHDA and CDR2 SQIVND (reference sequence). The V end lost 3 bases, the J end lost 2 bases, and 10 bases lay between the germline ends. The CDR3 nucleotides read TGTGCCAGTAGTATTGACAAAACGAACTATGGCTACACCTTC. The encoded protein is CASSIDKTNYGYTF.

The CDR3 region is CASSMTGGSSETQYF. The CDR3 coding sequence is TGTGCCAGCAGCATGACGGGGGGGAGTTCAGAGACCCAGTACTTC. This sequence joins TRBV11-2 and TRBJ2-5, with TRBD2 identical over 8 bases. V lost 5 bases to trimming and J lost 4 bases; unmatched junction nucleotides: 9. Germline loops: CDR1 SGHAT, CDR2 FQNNGV. The CDR3 length is 15 residues.

V usage is TRBV5-6 and J usage is TRBJ2-7; TRBD2 is a possible D gene (5 bases). Trimming left V 1 base short and J 0 bases short, with 11 bases between. The CDR3 loop spans 15 amino acids. Germline loops: CDR1 SGHDT, CDR2 YYEEEE. CDR3 nucleotide sequence: TGTGCCAGCAGCTTGCATGGACTGACCTCCTACGAGCAGTACTTC. Translated: CASSLHGLTSYEQYF.

The V and J genes are TRBV19 and TRBJ2-1; tentatively, D is TRBD2 (5 bases). This CDR3 contains 14 residues. Per germline, CDR1 LNHDA and CDR2 SQIVND (reference sequence). Trimming took off 1 base at V and 7 bases at J, with 11 bases between the two ends. CDR3 amino acids: CASSIGAGVNEQFF. In DNA, the CDR3 is TGTGCCAGTAGTATAGGGGCCGGGGTGAATGAGCAGTTCTTC.

The chain's CDR3 is CSVGTSGRQTGELFF. The CDR3, as DNA: TGCAGCGTGGGAACTAGCGGGAGGCAAACCGGGGAGCTGTTTTTT. The rearrangement joins TRBV29-1 to TRBJ2-2, with 12 nucleotides matching TRBD2. The germline CDR1 and CDR2 sequences are SQVTM and ANQGSEA. V dropped 6 bases and J dropped 5; count of bases not matched to a gene: 7. The CDR3 runs to 15 residues.

The J gene is TRBJ2-1, the V gene TRBV15, with a tentative D call TRBD2 (6 bases). Per germline, CDR1 LNHNV and CDR2 YYDKDF (reference sequence). The CDR3 is made up of 13 amino acids. V dropped 5 bases and J dropped 12 bases, with 17 bases sitting between them. The CDR3 here is CATSRDSQYGQFF. In nucleotides, the CDR3 is TGTGCCACCAGCCGGGACTCCCAATATGGGCAGTTCTTC.

The gene calls are TRBV5-4 and TRBJ2-7; 7 bases are shared with TRBD1. V lost 4 bases to trimming and J lost 2 bases; unmatched junction nucleotides: 6. This CDR3 contains 14 residues. Germline V gene sequence: CDR1 SGHNT, CDR2 YYREEE (reference sequence). DNA of the CDR3: TGTGCCAGCAGCATAGGGACAGCCCCCTACGAGCAGTACTTC. Amino acids: CASSIGTAPYEQYF.

The rearrangement uses TRBV5-4 and TRBJ2-1, with TRBD2 matching over 16 bases. Germline V gene lookup returns CDR1 SGHNT and CDR2 YYREEE (reference sequence). After removal of 5 bases from V and 7 bases from J, the junction contained 0 bases not matched to a gene. The CDR3 is 14 residues long. The CDR3 reads CASRGLAGGNEQFF. In nucleotides, the CDR3 is TGTGCCAGCAGGGGACTAGCGGGGGGGAATGAGCAGTTCTTC.

CDR3 sequence (DNA): TGTGCCGGGACTAGCGGAGCCTACGAGCAGTACTTC. Its translation is CAGTSGAYEQYF. The chain recombines TRBV30 with TRBJ2-7, with 11 bases identical to TRBD2. Looked up from germline, CDR1 is GTSNPN and CDR2 is SVGIG (reference sequence). The junction had 2 bases not matched to a gene; V was cut back by 8 bases and J by 2 bases. CDR3 length equals 12 residues.

The table lists this clone with a few counts. V and J are TRBV7-3 and TRBJ1-1, with D tentatively TRBD1 (5 bases). The germline V gene encodes CDR1 SGHTA and CDR2 FQGTGA. The CDR3 runs to 13 residues. Trimming left V 0 bases short and J 12 bases short, with 14 bases between. The CDR3 bases are TGTGCCAGCAGCTTAACGTCGACAGAAAGACCTTTCTTT. This encodes CASSLTSTERPFF.

The rearrangement uses TRBV9 and TRBJ2-5, with D tentatively TRBD2 (6 bases). Germline V lookup: CDR1 SGDLS, CDR2 YYNGEE. The CDR3 extends over 13 amino acids. Deletions cut 2 bases from V and 5 bases from J, with 10 bases between. The CDR3 sequence is CASSVRESETQYF. The CDR3 region has the DNA TGTGCCAGCAGCGTTCGGGAGTCCGAGACCCAGTACTTC.

The rearrangement joins TRBV6-5 to TRBJ1-2, with 8 bases matching TRBD1. After removal of 0 bases from V and 6 bases from J, the junction contained 6 bases not matched to a gene. The CDR3 sequence is 15 residues long. Germline lookup yields CDR1 MNHEY and CDR2 SVGAGI. CDR3 sequence reads: CASSYSIQGGHGYTF. The CDR3 DNA is TGTGCCAGCAGTTACTCGATACAGGGGGGGCATGGCTACACCTTC.

The chain has TRBV10-2 and TRBJ1-2, with D unresolved. The V gene lost 5 bases and the J gene lost 2 bases, with 9 bases spanning the gap. Germline-derived CDR1 and CDR2 are WSHSY and SAAADI. The CDR3 extends over 13 amino acids. This CDR3 is CASSPTENYGYTF. The CDR3, as DNA: TGCGCCAGCAGTCCGACTGAAAACTATGGCTACACCTTC.

This clone is a singleton in its sample. The chain has TRBV6-6 and TRBJ1-2, with a weak D call TRBD1 (6 bases). The V and J ends lost 6 bases and 0 bases respectively, with 17 bases between them. CDR1 is MNHNY, CDR2 SVGAGI, per germline (reference sequence). This CDR3 is 16 amino acids long. The DNA for the CDR3 is TGTGCCAGCAGGCTACCCAGGGGAGCCTCTAACTATGGCTACACCTTC. Its protein product is CASRLPRGASNYGYTF.

The rearrangement uses TRBV10-3 and TRBJ2-2; the match to TRBD2 covers 10 bases. CDR1 and CDR2 (germline): ENHRY, SYGVKD. Germline trimming cut 7 bases from V and 1 base from J; bases unmatched to any gene: 6. CDR3 length equals 16 residues. The CDR3 coding sequence is TGTGCCATCACAGATAGCGGGGGGCTGAACACCGGGGAGCTGTTTTTT. It translates to CAITDSGGLNTGELFF.

The chain carries TRBV7-9 and TRBJ2-3; a possible D gene is TRBD2 (5 bases). Looked up from germline, CDR1 is SEHNR and CDR2 is FQNEAQ (reference sequence). CDR3 size: 14 residues. V dropped 0 bases and J dropped 4 bases, with 8 bases sitting between them. The CDR3: CASSLAGAADTQYF. CDR3 nucleotide sequence: TGTGCCAGCAGCTTAGCGGGAGCGGCAGATACGCAGTATTTT.

The chain uses TRBV7-2 and TRBJ2-7; 7 bases fit TRBD1. This CDR3 has 15 residues. V gave up 4 bases and J gave up 2 bases; unmatched junction bases: 8. Germline V gene sequence: CDR1 SGHTA, CDR2 FQGNSA. The CDR3 nucleotides read TGTGCCAGCAGCTCACAGGGGTCAGGGACCTACGAGCAGTACTTC. It is translated as CASSSQGSGTYEQYF.

The chain recombines TRBV2 with TRBJ2-3; D is unclear. This CDR3 has 14 residues. Trimming took off 10 bases at V and 0 bases at J, with 14 bases between the two ends. CDR1 and CDR2 from the germline V gene are SNHLY and FYNNEI. CDR3 residues: CAILSPSSTDTQYF. CDR3 bases: TGTGCCATACTTAGCCCTTCTAGCACAGATACGCAGTATTTT.